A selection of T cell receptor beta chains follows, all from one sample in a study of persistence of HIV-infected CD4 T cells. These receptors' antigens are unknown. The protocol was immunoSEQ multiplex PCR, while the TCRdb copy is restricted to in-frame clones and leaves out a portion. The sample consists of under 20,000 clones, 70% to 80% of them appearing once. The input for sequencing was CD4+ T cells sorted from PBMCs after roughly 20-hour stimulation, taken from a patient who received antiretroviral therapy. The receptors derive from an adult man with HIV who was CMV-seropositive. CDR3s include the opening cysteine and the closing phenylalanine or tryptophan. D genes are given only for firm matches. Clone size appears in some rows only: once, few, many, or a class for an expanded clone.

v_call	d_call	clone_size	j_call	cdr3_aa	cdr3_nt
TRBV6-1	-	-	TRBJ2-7	CASSETRRGSEQYF	TGTGCCAGCAGTGAAACTCGGAGGGGAAGCGAGCAGTACTTC
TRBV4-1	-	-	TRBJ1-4	CASSLLQTEKLFF	TGCGCCAGCAGCCTTCTCCAGACTGAAAAACTGTTTTTT
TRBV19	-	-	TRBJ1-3	CASSIGSSGNTIYF	TGTGCCAGTAGTATCGGGAGCTCTGGAAACACCATATATTTT
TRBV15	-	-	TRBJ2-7	CATSRSGTPDSRSYEQYF	TGTGCCACCAGCAGATCCGGAACCCCCGACAGCCGATCCTACGAGCAGTACTTC
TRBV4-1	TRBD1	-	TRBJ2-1	CASSQDQQGNNEQFF	TGCGCCAGCAGCCAAGATCAACAGGGGAACAATGAGCAGTTCTTC
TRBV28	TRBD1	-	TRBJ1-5	CASSGGQAIANQPQHF	TGTGCCAGCAGTGGCGGACAGGCGATCGCTAATCAGCCCCAGCATTTT
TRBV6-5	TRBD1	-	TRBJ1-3	CASSYSQGRIGNTIYF	TGTGCCAGCAGTTACTCACAGGGGAGAATAGGAAACACCATATATTTT
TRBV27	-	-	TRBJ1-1	CASSPYPLTVNTEAFF	TGTGCCAGCAGTCCCTACCCCTTGACAGTCAACACTGAAGCTTTCTTT
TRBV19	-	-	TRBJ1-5	CATSSFNQPQHF	TGTGCCACAAGCAGTTTTAATCAGCCCCAGCATTTT
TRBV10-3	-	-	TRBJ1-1	CAISERGARTEAFF	TGTGCCATCAGTGAGAGGGGGGCGCGGACTGAAGCTTTCTTT
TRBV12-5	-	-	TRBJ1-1	CASGFATPDRNTEAFF	TGTGCTAGTGGTTTCGCCACTCCGGACCGGAACACTGAAGCTTTCTTT
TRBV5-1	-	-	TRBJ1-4	CASSLGSGEKLFF	TGCGCCAGCAGCTTAGGGAGTGGGGAAAAACTGTTTTTT
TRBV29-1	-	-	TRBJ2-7	CSVADSYEQYF	TGCAGCGTTGCGGACAGCTACGAGCAGTACTTC
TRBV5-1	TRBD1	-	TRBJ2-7	CASSLGQGVWDEQYF	TGCGCCAGCAGCTTGGGACAGGGAGTCTGGGACGAGCAGTACTTC
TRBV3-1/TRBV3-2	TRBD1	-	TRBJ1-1	CASSQALQTGGGRAFF	TGTGCCAGCAGCCAAGCCCTCCAGACAGGGGGCGGCCGGGCTTTCTTT
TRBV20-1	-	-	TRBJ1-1	CSGGLNTEAFF	TGCAGTGGAGGGCTGAACACTGAAGCTTTCTTT
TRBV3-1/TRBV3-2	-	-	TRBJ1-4	CASSHTASGTGFQKLFF	TGTGCCAGCAGCCACACTGCCTCAGGGACGGGCTTTCAAAAACTGTTTTTT
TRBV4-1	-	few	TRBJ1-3	CASSQDSGNTIYF	TGCGCCAGCAGCCAAGACTCTGGAAACACCATATATTTT
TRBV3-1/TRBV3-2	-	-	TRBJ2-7	CASSPHGAGEQYF	TGTGCCAGCAGCCCCCACGGCGCGGGCGAGCAGTACTTC
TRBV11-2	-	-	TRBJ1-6	CASSARGSTGNSPLHF	TGTGCCAGCAGCGCCCGAGGGTCTACGGGTAATTCACCCCTCCACTTT
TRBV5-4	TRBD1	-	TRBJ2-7	CASSSGQGRGYEQYF	TGTGCCAGCAGCTCCGGACAGGGTCGAGGTTACGAGCAGTACTTC
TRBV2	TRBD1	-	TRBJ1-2	CASSSAGGGNYGYTF	TGTGCCAGCAGTTCGGCAGGGGGAGGGAACTATGGCTACACCTTC
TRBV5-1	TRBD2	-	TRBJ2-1	CASSLLAGEGEQFF	TGCGCCAGCAGCCTACTAGCGGGGGAGGGTGAGCAGTTCTTC
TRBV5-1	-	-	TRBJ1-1	CASSLRDLAGNTEAFF	TGCGCCAGCAGCTTGAGAGATTTAGCAGGGAACACTGAAGCTTTCTTT